The 21 T cell receptor beta chains listed next were all sequenced from one sample in a study of blood T cells in healthy people across ages. It was with a sample-barcoded 5' primer and a J-beta primer mix that a second PCR of about 6 to 12 cycles was run. TCRdb re-derived calls from the 5' RACE reads in MiXCR, one entry per CDR3 protein. The sample holds 600,000 to 850,000 distinct CDR3 sequences; around 46% are singletons and the top ten take 20%. The sequenced sample was blood. Receptors were obtained from an older woman in good health.

The chain joins TRBV4-1 to TRBJ1-1; 10 bases are a match to TRBD1. After removal of 6 bases from V and 5 bases from J, the junction contained 6 bases not matched to a gene. Looked up from germline, CDR1 is MGHRA and CDR2 is YSYEKL. CDR3 length: 14 residues. The DNA for the CDR3 is TGCGCCAGCAGGCGACAGGGGGCGCGGACTGAAGCTTTCTTT. This sequence encodes CASRRQGARTEAFF.

V usage is TRBV14 and J usage is TRBJ1-1; 7 bases are shared with TRBD1. The CDR3 covers 13 residues. Germline CDR1 SGHDN, CDR2 FVKESK. The junction had 5 bases not matched to a gene; V was cut back by 5 bases and J by 5 bases. CDR3 DNA: TGTGCCAGCAGCGACACCAGGGGGACTGAAGCTTTCTTT. This translates into CASSDTRGTEAFF.

The CDR3 coding sequence is TGTGCCAGCAGCCAAGAACGTAGCGCCCTACCCTACGAGCAGTACTTC. Amino acid sequence: CASSQERSALPYEQYF. The V and J genes are TRBV4-2 and TRBJ2-7, with a possible D match to TRBD2 (5 bases). Germline V gene data show CDR1 as LGHNA and CDR2 as YNFKEQ. The length of the CDR3 is 16 residues. V was trimmed by 0 bases and J by 2 bases, leaving 14 bases between them.

The chain joins TRBV10-3 to TRBJ2-7; a possible D gene is TRBD2 (5 bases). The ends were cut back, 2 bases at V and 0 bases at J, with 8 bases in the middle. The CDR3 runs 14 residues. Germline V lookup: CDR1 ENHRY, CDR2 SYGVKD. Written as DNA, the CDR3 is TGTGCCATCAGTGAGGGTCTAGCCTCCTACGAGCAGTACTTC. This translates into CAISEGLASYEQYF.

The genes are TRBV6-4 and TRBJ2-1; 10 bases align to TRBD2. Germline V gene sequence: CDR1 MRHNA, CDR2 SNTAGT. The CDR3 spans 15 residues. The junction had 4 bases not matched to a gene; V was cut back by 2 bases and J by 6 bases. The CDR3 region is CASSDQPSGSNEQFF. As DNA, the CDR3 is TGTGCCAGCAGTGACCAGCCTAGCGGGAGCAATGAGCAGTTCTTC.

This clonotype was observed a few times. The chain has TRBV10-3 and TRBJ1-2; D gene ambiguous. CDR3 length equals 16 residues. V was pared by 2 bases and J by 2 bases, with 15 bases between. Germline CDR1 reads ENHRY; CDR2 reads SYGVKD. CDR3 bases: TGTGCCATCAGTGAGCTGACTCCCGGTGCCAACTATGGCTACACCTTC. Protein product: CAISELTPGANYGYTF.

To note about this clonotype: Its ends do not fully match the called genes, so a read error is possible. V is TRBV5-1 and J is TRBJ2-7; D is uncertain. Germline V gene lookup returns CDR1 SGHRS and CDR2 YFSETQ. CDR3 length equals 14 residues. CDR3 sequence: CVSSPGSDFYEQYF. Written as DNA, the CDR3 is TGCGTCAGCAGTCCCGGCAGTGATTTCTACGAGCAGTACTTC.

This clonotype was detected ten times or more. This chain uses TRBV20-1 with TRBJ2-3, with 12 bases that match TRBD2. The CDR3 has 14 amino acids. V dropped 7 bases and J dropped 5; count of bases not matched to a gene: 7. Germline CDR1 and CDR2: DFQATT and SNEGSKA (reference sequence). CDR3 amino acids: CSGSPSGGGDTQYF. The CDR3, as DNA: TGCAGTGGTAGTCCTAGCGGGGGGGGAGATACGCAGTATTTT.

The V and J genes are TRBV6-6 and TRBJ2-5; 9 bases are shared with TRBD1. V lost 6 bases, J lost 5 bases, and 7 bases stayed unmatched. The CDR3 has 14 residues. CDR1 is MNHNY, CDR2 SVGAGI, per germline (reference sequence). The chain's CDR3 is CASRDHRGQETQYF. The CDR3 DNA reads as TGTGCCAGCAGGGATCACAGGGGGCAGGAGACCCAGTACTTC.

This clonotype was counted once. An end of the junction differs from the germline gene, which may be a read error. The chain recombines TRBV29-1 with TRBJ2-3, with D possibly being TRBD1 (5 bases). This CDR3 is built from 12 residues. From germline, CDR1 is SQVTM and CDR2 ANQGSEA. The CDR3 bases are TGCAGCGTGCCAGACAGAACAGGTACGCAGTATTTT. This encodes CSVPDRTGTQYF.

The rearrangement links TRBV7-3 to TRBJ2-1; maybe TRBD1 (6 bases). Between the trimmed V and J ends, which lost 2 bases and 0 bases, there was a span of 11 bases. This CDR3 comprises 16 residues. The germline gives CDR1 SGHTA, CDR2 FQGTGA. The CDR3: CASSLRAGDSYNEQFF. DNA of the CDR3: TGTGCCAGCAGCTTACGGGCAGGGGACTCCTACAATGAGCAGTTCTTC. The full variable domain, its missing parts supplied by reference TRBV7-3 and TRBJ2-1, is GAGVSQTPSNKVTEKGKYVELRCDPISGHTALYWYRQSLGQGPEFLIYFQGTGAADDSGLPNDRFFAVRPEGSVSTLKIQRTERGDSAVYLCASSLRAGDSYNEQFFGPGTRLTVL.

The chain couples TRBV7-9 to TRBJ2-3; 7 bases match TRBD2. This CDR3 is 15 amino acids long. Germline assignment: CDR1 SEHNR and CDR2 FQNEAQ (reference sequence). J gave up 1 base and V 5 bases, and 6 bases lay outside the gene matches. CDR3 nucleotide sequence: TGTGCCAGCAGCGCGCGGGCGGGGGGCACAGATACGCAGTATTTT. Its protein is CASSARAGGTDTQYF.

In this sample, this clonotype turned up many times. The CDR3 reads CSAVGASGSYEQYF. The DNA for the CDR3 is TGCAGTGCCGTCGGGGCATCGGGATCCTACGAGCAGTACTTC. The rearrangement uses TRBV20-1 and TRBJ2-7, with D perhaps TRBD1 or TRBD2 (5 bases each). V was shortened by 6 bases and J by 1 base, with 16 bases between the two germline ends. CDR1 and CDR2 (germline): DFQATT, SNEGSKA (reference sequence). The CDR3 totals 14 residues.

The chain has TRBV12-5 and TRBJ2-1, with D maybe TRBD2 (6 bases). The J call may be faulty, since TRBJ2-7 better matches the DNA end. Germline CDR1 reads LGHNT; CDR2 reads FRNRAP. CDR3 size: 20 residues. The CDR3 bases are TGTGCTAGTGGTTTGGTCCCCCTGGTAAGGGAGGCACCAACCTACAATGAGCAGTACTTC. Protein: CASGLVPLVREAPTYNEQYF.

This clonotype was seen only a few times. The rearrangement uses TRBV12-5 and TRBJ2-3; D might be TRBD1 (6 bases). Germline loops: CDR1 LGHNT, CDR2 FRNRAP. V lost 0 bases to trimming and J lost 3 bases, with 19 bases between them. CDR3 length equals 18 residues. In DNA form, the CDR3 reads TGTGCTAGTGGTTTGGTACAGATGGGACACCTTGGAACAGATACGCAGTATTTT. As protein: CASGLVQMGHLGTDTQYF.

This chain uses TRBV12-3 or TRBV12-4 with TRBJ1-1, with D maybe TRBD1 (5 bases). The ends were cut back, 6 bases at V and 7 bases at J, with 15 bases in the middle. The CDR3 has 13 amino acids. The CDR3 is CASSSVGASEAFF. In DNA, the CDR3 is TGTGCCAGCAGCTCCGTCGGGGCTAGTGAAGCTTTCTTT.

On this clonotype: This is likely a read error, given that the CDR3 carries no conserved phenylalanine or tryptophan at its end. The chain uses TRBV14 and TRBJ2-1, with a weak D call TRBD1 (6 bases). Gene TRBJ2-7 matches the end of the DNA better, so the J call may be wrong. The CDR3 totals 13 residues. Per the germline V gene, CDR1 is SGHDN and CDR2 is FVKESK. The CDR3 sequence: CASSQGFLNEQYI. CDR3 DNA sequence: TGTGCCAGCAGTCAGGGGTTCCTCAATGAGCAGTACATC.

The table lists this clonotype with a few counts. The chain uses TRBV7-3 and TRBJ2-3; no firm D call. The CDR3 has 13 residues. The ends were cut back, 0 bases at V and 6 bases at J, with 7 bases in the middle. Germline-derived CDR1 and CDR2 are SGHTA and FQGTGA. The CDR3 here is CASSLTSSDTQYF. CDR3 sequence (DNA): TGTGCCAGCAGCTTAACTAGCTCGGATACGCAGTATTTT.

This clonotype was seen a few times. The chain links TRBV6-2 or TRBV6-3 to TRBJ1-4, with unresolved D. CDR1 is MNHEY, CDR2 SVGEGT, per germline. Trimming left V 2 bases short and J 7 bases short, with 8 bases between. The CDR3 has 13 amino acids. CDR3 DNA sequence: TGTGCCAGCAGTTACGACCCTCGTGAAAAACTGTTTTTT. It is translated as CASSYDPREKLFF.

The rearrangement links TRBV20-1 to TRBJ1-2, with 7 bases lining up with TRBD1. The CDR3 covers 17 residues. V shed 0 bases and J 2 bases; nucleotides not matched to a gene: 12. Per the germline V gene, CDR1 is DFQATT and CDR2 is SNEGSKA (reference sequence). CDR3 amino acids: CSARDPTDRAANYGYTF. DNA for the CDR3: TGCAGTGCTAGAGATCCCACAGACAGGGCGGCCAACTATGGCTACACCTTC.

This chain joins TRBV29-1 and TRBJ2-5; no clear D. The CDR3 is made up of 12 amino acids. V lost 4 bases and J 5 bases, leaving 11 bases between the germline ends. CDR1 SQVTM and CDR2 ANQGSEA come from the germline V gene. The CDR3 region has the DNA TGCAGCGTTGCTGTCCCCGGGGAGACCCAGTACTTC. Translated: CSVAVPGETQYF.